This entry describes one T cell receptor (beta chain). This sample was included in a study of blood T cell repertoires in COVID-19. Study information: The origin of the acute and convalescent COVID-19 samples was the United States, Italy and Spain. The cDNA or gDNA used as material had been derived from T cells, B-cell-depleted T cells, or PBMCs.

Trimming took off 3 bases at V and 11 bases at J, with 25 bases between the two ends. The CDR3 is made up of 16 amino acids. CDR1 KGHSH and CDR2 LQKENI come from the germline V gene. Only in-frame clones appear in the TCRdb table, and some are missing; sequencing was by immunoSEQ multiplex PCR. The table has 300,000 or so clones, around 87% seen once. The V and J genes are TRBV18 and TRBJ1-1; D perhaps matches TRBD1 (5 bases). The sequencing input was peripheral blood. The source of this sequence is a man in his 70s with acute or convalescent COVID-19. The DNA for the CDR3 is TGTGCCAGCTCACCTATGGGTCCCGGGGAGGGACGTGCTGCTTTCTTT. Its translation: CASSPMGPGEGRAAFF.